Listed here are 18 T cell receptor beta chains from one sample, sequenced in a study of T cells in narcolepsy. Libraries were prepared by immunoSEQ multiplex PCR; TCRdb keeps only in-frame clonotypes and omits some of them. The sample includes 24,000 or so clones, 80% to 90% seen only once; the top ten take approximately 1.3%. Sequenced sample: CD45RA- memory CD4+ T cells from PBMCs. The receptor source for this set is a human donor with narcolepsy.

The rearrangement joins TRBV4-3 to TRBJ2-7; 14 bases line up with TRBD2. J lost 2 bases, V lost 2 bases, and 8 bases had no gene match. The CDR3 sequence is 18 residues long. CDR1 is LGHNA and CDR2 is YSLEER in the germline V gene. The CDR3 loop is CASSQSTSGRAIPYEQYF. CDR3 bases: TGCGCCAGCAGCCAATCGACTAGCGGGAGGGCCATTCCCTACGAGCAGTACTTC.

The CDR3 DNA follows: TGCAGCGTTGCTCCAACGGGGCGGACTTACTCCTACAATGAGCAGTTCTTC. Its protein is CSVAPTGRTYSYNEQFF. The J gene is TRBJ2-1, the V gene TRBV29-1, with D possibly called TRBD1 or TRBD2 (5 bases each). Trimming pared 4 bases from V and 0 bases from J, leaving 19 bases between. CDR1 is SQVTM and CDR2 is ANQGSEA in the germline V gene. The CDR3 totals 17 residues.

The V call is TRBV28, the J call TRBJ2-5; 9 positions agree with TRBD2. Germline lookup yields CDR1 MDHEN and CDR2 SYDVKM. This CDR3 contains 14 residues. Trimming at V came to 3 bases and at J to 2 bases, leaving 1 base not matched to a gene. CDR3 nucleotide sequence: TGTGCCAGCAGTTTGACTAGCGGACAAGAGACCCAGTACTTC. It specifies CASSLTSGQETQYF.

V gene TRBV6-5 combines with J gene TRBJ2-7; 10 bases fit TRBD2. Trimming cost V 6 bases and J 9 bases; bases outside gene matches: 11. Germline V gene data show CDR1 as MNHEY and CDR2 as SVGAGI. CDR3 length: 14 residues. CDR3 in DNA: TGTGCCAGCAGACCAGCGGGAGGGGGAATCGGGCAGTACTTC. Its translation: CASRPAGGGIGQYF.

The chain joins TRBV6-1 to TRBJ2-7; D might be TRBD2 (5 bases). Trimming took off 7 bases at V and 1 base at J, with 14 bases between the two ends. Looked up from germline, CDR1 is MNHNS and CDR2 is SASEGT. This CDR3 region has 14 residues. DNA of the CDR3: TGTGCCAGCACCCAAGCGAGGAGGTCCTACGAGCAGTACTTC. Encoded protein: CASTQARRSYEQYF.

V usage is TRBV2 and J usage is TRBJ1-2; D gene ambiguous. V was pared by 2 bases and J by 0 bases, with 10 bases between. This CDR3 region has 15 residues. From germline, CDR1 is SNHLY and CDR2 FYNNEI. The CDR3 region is CASSEWLGSNYGYTF. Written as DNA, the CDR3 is TGTGCCAGCAGTGAATGGTTAGGTTCTAACTATGGCTACACCTTC.

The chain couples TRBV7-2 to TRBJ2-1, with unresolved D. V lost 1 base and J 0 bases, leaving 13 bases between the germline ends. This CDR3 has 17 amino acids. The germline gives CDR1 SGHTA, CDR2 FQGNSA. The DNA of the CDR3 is TGTGCCAGCAGCTTAGTGTGGCGGCGAAGCTCCTACAATGAGCAGTTCTTC. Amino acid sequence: CASSLVWRRSSYNEQFF.

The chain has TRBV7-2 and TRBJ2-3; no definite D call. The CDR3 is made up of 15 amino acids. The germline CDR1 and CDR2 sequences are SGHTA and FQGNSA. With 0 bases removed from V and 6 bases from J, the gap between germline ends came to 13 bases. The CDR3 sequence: CASSLASAYSDTQYF. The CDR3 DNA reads TGTGCCAGCAGCTTAGCTTCGGCGTACTCCGATACGCAGTATTTT.

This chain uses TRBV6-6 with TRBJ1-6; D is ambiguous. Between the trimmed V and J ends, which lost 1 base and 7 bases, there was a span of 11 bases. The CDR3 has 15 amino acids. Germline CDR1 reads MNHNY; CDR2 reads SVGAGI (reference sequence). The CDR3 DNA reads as TGTGCCAGCAGTTACTTCCCGACGGAAAATTCACCCCTCCACTTT. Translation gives CASSYFPTENSPLHF.

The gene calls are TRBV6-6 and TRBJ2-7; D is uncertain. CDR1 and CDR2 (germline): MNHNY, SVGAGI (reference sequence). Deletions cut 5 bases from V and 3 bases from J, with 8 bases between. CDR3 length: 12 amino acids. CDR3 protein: CASSILDYEQYF. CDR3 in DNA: TGTGCCAGCAGTATTCTGGACTACGAGCAGTACTTC.

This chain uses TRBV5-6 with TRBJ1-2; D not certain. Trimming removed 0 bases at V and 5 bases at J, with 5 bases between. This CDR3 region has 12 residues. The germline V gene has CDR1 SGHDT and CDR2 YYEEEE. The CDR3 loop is CASSLEVYGYTF. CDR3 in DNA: TGTGCCAGCAGCTTGGAAGTGTATGGCTACACCTTC. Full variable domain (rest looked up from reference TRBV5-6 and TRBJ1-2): DAGVTQSPTHLIKTRGQQVTLRCSPKSGHDTVSWYQQALGQGPQFIFQYYEEEERQRGNFPDRFSGHQFPNYSSELNVNALLLGDSALYLCASSLEVYGYTFGSGTRLTVV.

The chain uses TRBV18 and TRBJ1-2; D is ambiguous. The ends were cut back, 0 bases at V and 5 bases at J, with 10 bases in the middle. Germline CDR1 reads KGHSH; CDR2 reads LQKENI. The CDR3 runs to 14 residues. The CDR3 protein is CASSPPGSGYGYTF. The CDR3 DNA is TGTGCCAGCTCACCACCGGGATCTGGGTATGGCTACACCTTC.

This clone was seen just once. The CDR3 is CASIPSASADIQYF. CDR3 in DNA: TGTGCCAGCATACCCTCAGCGAGCGCGGACATTCAGTACTTC. The V gene is TRBV6-6, the J gene TRBJ2-4, with D unclear. The CDR3 contains 14 residues. V was trimmed by 7 bases and J by 8 bases, leaving 18 bases between them. Per germline, CDR1 MNHNY and CDR2 SVGAGI (reference sequence).

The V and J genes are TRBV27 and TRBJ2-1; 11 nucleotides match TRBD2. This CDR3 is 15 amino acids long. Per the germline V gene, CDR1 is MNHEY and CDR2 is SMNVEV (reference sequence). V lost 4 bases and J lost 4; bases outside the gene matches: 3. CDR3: CASSWASGRYNEQFF. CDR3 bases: TGTGCCAGCAGTTGGGCTAGCGGGAGGTACAATGAGCAGTTCTTC.

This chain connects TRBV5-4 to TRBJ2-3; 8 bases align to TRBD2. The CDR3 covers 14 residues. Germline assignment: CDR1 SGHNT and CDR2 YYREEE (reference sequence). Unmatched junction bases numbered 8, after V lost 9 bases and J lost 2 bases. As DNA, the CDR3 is TGTGCCACCGGCACTAGCGGTTACACAGATACGCAGTATTTT. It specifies CATGTSGYTDTQYF. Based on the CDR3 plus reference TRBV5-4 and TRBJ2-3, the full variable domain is ETGVTQSPTHLIKTRGQQVTLRCSSQSGHNTVSWYQQALGQGPQFIFQYYREEENGRGNFPPRFSGLQFPNYSSELNVNALELDDSALYLCATGTSGYTDTQYFGPGTRLTVL.

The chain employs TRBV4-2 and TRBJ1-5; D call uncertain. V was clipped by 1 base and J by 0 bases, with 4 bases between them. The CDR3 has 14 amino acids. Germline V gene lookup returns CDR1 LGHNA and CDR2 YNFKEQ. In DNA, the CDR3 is TGTGCCAGCAGCCAAGTCAGTAGCAATCAGCCCCAGCATTTT. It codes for CASSQVSSNQPQHF.

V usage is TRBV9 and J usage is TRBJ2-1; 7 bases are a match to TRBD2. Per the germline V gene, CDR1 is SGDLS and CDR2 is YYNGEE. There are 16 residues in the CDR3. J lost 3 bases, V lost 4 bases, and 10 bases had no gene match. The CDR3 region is CASSSRPSGLYNEQFF. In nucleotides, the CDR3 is TGTGCCAGCAGCTCCCGTCCTAGCGGACTCTACAATGAGCAGTTCTTC.

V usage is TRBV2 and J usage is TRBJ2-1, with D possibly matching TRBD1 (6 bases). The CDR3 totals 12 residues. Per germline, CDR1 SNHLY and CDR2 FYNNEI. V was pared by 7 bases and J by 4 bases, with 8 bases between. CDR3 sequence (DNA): TGTGCCAGCAACACAGGGTACAATGAGCAGTTCTTC. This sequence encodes CASNTGYNEQFF.